This is a list of T cell receptor beta chains from one sample in a study of blood T cell repertoires in COVID-19. Using immunoSEQ multiplex PCR, the repertoire was profiled, and TCRdb retains in-frame clones only, with some absent. Of 120,000 or so clones in the sample, approximately 90% were seen once. The sequenced sample consisted of peripheral blood. These TCRs come from a human donor in a cohort sampled during active COVID-19. The CDR3 runs from the conserved cysteine through the conserved F or W.

j_gene	len	v_gene	CDR3aa
TRBJ1-4	13	TRBV15	CATGRQRNEKLFF
TRBJ2-3	13	TRBV5-1	CASSWEPTDTQYF
TRBJ2-4	14	TRBV5-1	CASSPAGAKNIQYF
TRBJ1-1	17	TRBV5-4	CASSSNPTGGGNTEAFF
TRBJ1-5	17	TRBV30	CAWSDKGVRGYNQPQHF
TRBJ1-1	13	TRBV6-4	CASSDGESTEAFF
TRBJ2-1	16	TRBV7-2	CASSRARDRGGNEQFF
TRBJ2-7	13	TRBV5-1	CASSMPGSYEQYF
TRBJ2-3	17	TRBV18	CASSPQSPGSSTDTQYF
TRBJ2-1	11	TRBV12-3/TRBV12-4	CASSFGSGQFF
TRBJ2-7	15	TRBV7-9	CASSLARGPSYEQYF
TRBJ2-7	14	TRBV28	CASSTLGGKGEQYF
TRBJ2-7	11	TRBV2	CASSEGLAGDF
TRBJ2-5	16	TRBV18	CASSPPPRTHQETQYF
TRBJ1-5	15	TRBV28	CASSLGGVGNQPQHF
TRBJ1-2	15	TRBV3-1/TRBV3-2	CASSQVVRGEDGYTF
TRBJ1-4	15	TRBV18	CASSPRQATNEKLFF
TRBJ2-1	14	TRBV5-1	CASSLDGAYNEQFF
TRBJ1-2	15	TRBV5-8	CASSLEAGRAYGYTF
TRBJ2-3	17	TRBV5-4	CASSLRSGRDSTDTQYF
TRBJ1-1	14	TRBV6-1	CASSEQTGNTEAFF
TRBJ1-2	13	TRBV12-3/TRBV12-4	CASSGRQGGGYTF
TRBJ2-1	17	TRBV7-9	CASSLGRPGSHYNEQFF
TRBJ2-3	17	TRBV5-4	CASSYYSGRPLTDTQYF
TRBJ1-2	13	TRBV27	CASKPGGWYGYTF
TRBJ2-5	15	TRBV5-4	CASTTNGGGVETQYF
TRBJ2-2	15	TRBV20-1	CSASKDSMNTGELFF
TRBJ2-3	15	TRBV3-1/TRBV3-2	CASSLRQGMADTQYF
TRBJ1-5	15	TRBV6-5	CASSLDRVEIQPQHF